Each of the 21 T cell receptor beta chains below was sequenced from the same sample in a study of tumor and adjacent non-tumor tissue in lung cancer. The template was RNA from unsorted bulk tissue. The library came from three nested PCR rounds adapted from ARM-PCR protocols. TCRdb re-called the multiplex PCR reads through MiXCR, storing one row per CDR3 protein. This sample has about 110,000 distinct CDR3 sequences, with 84% found just once. The sample was lung tumor tissue. These receptors originate from a man in his 70s with non-small cell lung cancer.

Of note for this clonotype: Given the absence of the conserved phenylalanine or tryptophan at the CDR3 end, a read error is likely. It is unclear where the CDR3 begins or ends on the DNA, so no DNA is shown, and the CDR3 is as TCRdb lists it. The J gene is TRBJ2-1, the V gene TRBV6-2 or TRBV6-3; the DNA was not compared with TRBD2, the D call given in the table. The CDR3 length equals 15 residues, ends included. In germline, CDR1 is MNHEY, CDR2 SVGEGT. CDR3 in amino acids: CASCPGLGNTNGRFS.

Of note for this clonotype: At one end, the junction sequence differs from germline, possibly due to a read error. This chain links TRBV14 with TRBJ2-1, with TRBD1 as a possible D gene (5 bases). This CDR3 contains 14 residues. Germline V gives CDR1 SGHDN, CDR2 FVKESK. The CDR3 DNA reads TGTGCAAGCAGCATCCAGGGCCCATACAAAGAGCAGTTCTTC. It translates to CASSIQGPYKEQFF.

Of note for this clonotype: A much larger clone sits a single nucleotide away, making a read error possible. CDR3 in DNA: TGTGCCAGCAGTCAGACTAGCGGGAGTCTTTACCAGCAGTACTTC. Amino acid sequence: CASSQTSGSLYQQYF. The chain combines TRBV28 with TRBJ2-7; 12 nucleotides align to TRBD2. V lost 5 bases and J lost 8; bases outside the gene matches: 10. This CDR3 has 15 residues. CDR1 MDHEN and CDR2 SYDVKM come from the germline V gene.

Regarding this clonotype: The junction does not match germline at one end; this may be a read error. The chain recombines TRBV6-2 or TRBV6-3 with TRBJ2-2; 7 nucleotides agree with TRBD2. Per the germline V gene, CDR1 is MNHEY and CDR2 is SVGEGT. This CDR3 has 16 residues. The CDR3 nucleotides read TGTGCCAGCGGTTATATCAGCGGGGCCAACACCGGGGAGCTGTTTTTT. It yields the protein CASGYISGANTGELFF.

This clonotype occurred once. Since the CDR3 does not end with the conserved phenylalanine or tryptophan, this likely comes from a read error. This rearrangement joins TRBV10-2 to TRBJ2-1; perhaps D is TRBD1 or TRBD2 (5 bases each). This CDR3 is built from 15 residues. Germline CDR1 is WSHSY and CDR2 is SAAADI. This CDR3 is CVSRSRGPSSHKQFL. The CDR3 DNA follows: TGCGTCAGCAGGTCCCGGGGACCCTCTTCTCATAAGCAGTTCCTC.

This clonotype came up once. The CDR3 does not close with the conserved phenylalanine or tryptophan, likely indicating a read error. This chain joins TRBV10-3 and TRBJ2-7; 8 bases line up with TRBD1. Germline V gene lookup returns CDR1 ENHRY and CDR2 SYGVKD. CDR3 length: 14 amino acids. Here the CDR3 reads CACTTGTGPYEQYL. CDR3 in DNA: TGTGCTTGCACAACCGGGACAGGCCCCTACGAGCAGTACTTA.

The sample holds one count of this clonotype. V gene TRBV4-1 combines with J gene TRBJ2-5, with 8 bases identical to TRBD2. The CDR3 totals 16 residues. CDR1 and CDR2 (germline): MGHRA, YSYEKL. Trimming cost V 2 bases and J 9 bases; bases outside gene matches: 14. The CDR3 DNA sequence: TGCGCCAGCAGCCAATTGGGACTAGGGGGAGTTGACTCCCAGTACTTC. This gives the protein CASSQLGLGGVDSQYF.

This clonotype occurred once. The rearrangement joins TRBV4-2 to TRBJ2-2; 11 bases are shared with TRBD2. Germline CDR1 LGHNA, CDR2 YNFKEQ. The CDR3 runs 19 residues. The V gene end was trimmed by 6 bases and the J gene end by 4 bases; junction bases not matched to a gene: 16. CDR3 loop: CASRHAPASGGHTTGELFF. CDR3 sequence (DNA): TGTGCCAGCAGGCATGCTCCTGCTAGCGGGGGGCATACCACCGGGGAGCTGTTTTTT.

As concerns this clonotype: One end of the junction varies from germline; a read error may be responsible. CDR3 sequence: CTSSEYFGTEAFF. DNA for the CDR3: TGTACCAGCAGTGAATATTTCGGCACTGAAGCTTTCTTT. The chain couples TRBV10-1 to TRBJ1-1; D uncertain. CDR1 is WNHNN, CDR2 SYGVQD, per germline (reference sequence). This CDR3 has 13 residues.

To note about this clonotype: Since the CDR3 does not end with the conserved phenylalanine or tryptophan, this likely comes from a read error. J is TRBJ2-5 and V is TRBV29-1, with 9 bases lining up with TRBD1. Germline CDR1 SQVTM, CDR2 ANQGSEA. This CDR3 has 12 residues. The CDR3 nucleotides read TGCTGCGTGGGACAGGGAGGGAAGACCCAGTACTCC. Residues: CCVGQGGKTQYS.

As for this clonotype: The CDR3 ends on some other residue instead of the conserved phenylalanine or tryptophan, so this is likely a read error. This sequence joins TRBV29-1 and TRBJ2-2, with 10 nucleotides matching TRBD2. Germline CDR1 is SQVTM and CDR2 is ANQGSEA. This CDR3 comprises 14 residues. CDR3 residues: CGADVAGGTGELFS. CDR3 coding DNA: TGTGGCGCTGACGTAGCGGGGGGCACCGGGGAGCTGTTTTCT.

Concerning this clonotype itself: The missing conserved phenylalanine or tryptophan at the end of this CDR3 makes a read error likely. The chain joins TRBV6-2 or TRBV6-3 to TRBJ2-3, with D perhaps matching TRBD1 (5 bases). The CDR3 runs to 17 residues. The germline gives CDR1 MNHEY, CDR2 SVGEGT. This CDR3 reads CASTYPMTVCHQDTQYL. The DNA for the CDR3 is TGTGCCAGCACTTACCCGATGACAGTATGCCACCAGGATACGCAGTATTTG.

As to this clonotype: This CDR3 fails to terminate in the conserved phenylalanine or tryptophan, so it likely reflects a read error. The chain is built from TRBV12-3 or TRBV12-4 and TRBJ2-1; D is perhaps TRBD1 (6 bases). This CDR3 region has 13 residues. The V and J ends lost 3 bases and 9 bases respectively, with 12 bases between them. The CDR3 here is CASSFGRGSEQFY. Written as DNA, the CDR3 is TGTGCCAGCAGTTTCGGTAGGGGGAGTGAGCAGTTCTAC.

The genes are TRBV20-1 and TRBJ2-2; no clear D. The germline V gene encodes CDR1 DFQATT and CDR2 SNEGSKA (reference sequence). V lost 3 bases to trimming and J lost 2 bases, with 13 bases between them. CDR3 size: 15 residues. CDR3 bases: TGCAGTGCTAGTCTTACACAAGGAAACACCGGGGAGCTGTTTTTT. Protein sequence: CSASLTQGNTGELFF.

To note about this clonotype: One end of the junction does not line up with germline, which may come from a read error. The gene calls are TRBV12-5 and TRBJ1-5; D not certain. Per germline, CDR1 LGHNT and CDR2 FRNRAP. This CDR3 is built from 16 residues. The chain's CDR3 is CTSGLLPQNSNQPQHF. CDR3 coding DNA: TGTACTAGTGGTCTACTTCCACAAAATAGCAATCAGCCCCAGCATTTT.

A word on this clonotype: A much larger clone differs by one base, so this may be a read error. V and J are TRBV11-2 and TRBJ2-7, with D possibly TRBD1 on 5 matching bases. This CDR3 has 15 residues. Trimming removed 5 bases at V and 0 bases at J, with 14 bases between. From germline, CDR1 is SGHAT and CDR2 FQNNGV. The CDR3 sequence is CASSPRQTYSYEQYF. Written as DNA, the CDR3 is TGTGCCAGCAGCCCTCGACAGACCTACTCCTACGAGCAGTACTTC.

The table lists this clonotype with a count of one. The V call is TRBV5-5, the J call TRBJ2-2; TRBD2 matches at 13 bases. This CDR3 is 15 amino acids long. J lost 12 bases, V lost 4 bases, and 9 bases had no gene match. CDR1 and CDR2 (germline): SGHKS, YYEKEE (reference sequence). CDR3 in amino acids: CASSRTSGSTGKLFF. The CDR3 DNA is TGTGCCAGCAGCCGGACTAGCGGGAGCACAGGGAAGCTGTTTTTT.

With respect to this clonotype: This CDR3 is missing its conserved last phenylalanine or tryptophan, likely due to a read error. The rearrangement joins TRBV6-5 to TRBJ1-2; D is unclear. Germline-derived CDR1 and CDR2 are MNHEY and SVGAGI. The CDR3 has 13 amino acids. Trimming pared 3 bases from V and 8 bases from J, leaving 13 bases between. CDR3 sequence (DNA): TGTGCCAGCAGTTATTCGGAGCAATTGGGCTACACCTTG. This sequence encodes CASSYSEQLGYTL.

As regards this clonotype: One end of the junction fails to match germline, which may point to a read error. V usage is TRBV12-3 or TRBV12-4 and J usage is TRBJ2-3, with D maybe TRBD1 (5 bases). CDR3 length: 15 residues. Here the CDR3 reads CAISLDGAGTDTQYF. The CDR3 DNA reads TGTGCCATCAGTTTAGATGGGGCGGGCACAGATACGCAGTATTTT.

The sample holds many counts of this clonotype. V gene TRBV5-1 combines with J gene TRBJ1-2; 7 bases agree with TRBD1. The CDR3 is 16 residues long. The trim removed 1 base at V and 3 bases at J, leaving 9 bases unmatched. Germline values: CDR1 SGHRS, CDR2 YFSETQ. The CDR3 DNA reads TGCGCCAGCAGCTTGCGACCGGGACAGTCCCACTATGGCTACACCTTC. It yields the protein CASSLRPGQSHYGYTF.

Turning to this clonotype: At one end, the junction sequence differs from germline, possibly due to a read error. The rearrangement uses TRBV11-2 and TRBJ1-4; D is possibly TRBD1 (6 bases). CDR1 and CDR2 (germline): SGHAT, FQNNGV. This CDR3 region has 15 residues. The DNA for the CDR3 is TGTGCTAGCAGCAGAGGTGGGACAAGTAATGAAAGACTGTTTTTT. Encoded protein: CASSRGGTSNERLFF.